The next 17 T cell receptor beta chains were all read from a single sample in a study of brain T cells in children with intractable seizures. Time point indicated: blood from clinic visit 5 months post-surgery; TSC patient then seizure free. Clones were read by immunoSEQ multiplex PCR, and TCRdb kept only the in-frame ones, dropping some. The repertoire includes 340,000 or so clones, approximately 93% of them detected once, and about 5.8% sits in the top ten. The starting material was peripheral blood, obtained more than 4 months after surgery. These receptor sequences come from a boy under two years old with tuberous sclerosis and intractable seizures.

The chain joins TRBV6-2 or TRBV6-3 to TRBJ2-1; D remains unclear. CDR1 and CDR2 from the germline V gene are MNHEY and SVGEGT. The CDR3 has 11 amino acids. Trimming left V 6 bases short and J 4 bases short, with 4 bases between. The CDR3 is CASSNYNEQFF. The CDR3 region has the DNA TGTGCCAGCAGCAATTACAATGAGCAGTTCTTC.

V is TRBV5-1 and J is TRBJ1-2; D not certain. The V end was cut by 0 bases, the J end by 5 bases, with 14 bases between. Germline CDR1 reads SGHRS; CDR2 reads YFSETQ. The CDR3 is 15 residues long. CDR3 residues: CASSLEGIGSYGYTF. The CDR3 DNA follows: TGCGCCAGCAGCTTGGAGGGTATAGGGAGTTATGGCTACACCTTC.

This chain joins TRBV7-3 and TRBJ1-2; a weak D match, TRBD1 (6 bases). The germline V gene encodes CDR1 SGHTA and CDR2 FQGTGA. The CDR3 spans 16 residues. V was pared by 5 bases and J by 8 bases, with 24 bases between. CDR3 in amino acids: CASSAGGTSIPSGYTF. Written as DNA, the CDR3 is TGTGCCAGCAGCGCCGGTGGGACAAGCATCCCATCCGGCTACACCTTC.

This clone was seen more than once but under ten times. The same CDR3 also results from other DNA sequences found in this sample. The chain joins TRBV6-5 to TRBJ2-2; D ambiguous. CDR1 and CDR2 from the germline V gene are MNHEY and SVGAGI. Trimming took 6 bases from V and 2 from J, leaving 7 bases between them. The CDR3 covers 13 residues. CDR3 nucleotides: TGTGCCAGCAGGGACCGAAACACCGGGGAGCTGTTTTTT. It yields the protein CASRDRNTGELFF.

This chain joins TRBV5-5 and TRBJ1-4; no reliable D call. The V end lost 4 bases, the J end lost 2 bases, and 15 bases lay between the germline ends. The germline V gene has CDR1 SGHKS and CDR2 YYEKEE (reference sequence). The CDR3 has 16 amino acids. CDR3 in amino acids: CASSRDRRRTNEKLFF. The CDR3 DNA is TGTGCCAGCAGCCGGGATAGGAGGAGGACTAATGAAAAACTGTTTTTT.

The chain recombines TRBV7-9 with TRBJ2-5, with no clear D. V was pared by 3 bases and J by 2 bases, with 4 bases between. The CDR3 is 12 amino acids. Germline lookup yields CDR1 SEHNR and CDR2 FQNEAQ (reference sequence). CDR3 sequence: CASSFTQETQYF. For the CDR3, the DNA is TGTGCCAGCAGCTTTACTCAAGAGACCCAGTACTTC. Combining the CDR3 with reference TRBV7-9 and TRBJ2-5 gives the whole variable domain DTGVSQNPRHKITKRGQNVTFRCDPISEHNRLYWYRQTLGQGPEFLTYFQNEAQLEKSRLLSDRFSAERPKGSFSTLEIQRTEQGDSAMYLCASSFTQETQYFGPGTRLLVL.

CDR3 DNA: TGTGCCACCGTCCCGGGGACTCCCACCTGGTATACTGAAGCTTTCTTT. Translating gives CATVPGTPTWYTEAFF. The genes are TRBV19 and TRBJ1-1; perhaps TRBD1 as D (5 bases). This CDR3 is 16 amino acids long. Germline V CDR1 and CDR2: LNHDA, SQIVND (reference sequence). The ends were cut back, 10 bases at V and 5 bases at J, with 26 bases in the middle.

The genes are TRBV25-1 and TRBJ2-7; 8 bases match TRBD1. The CDR3 is 15 residues long. CDR1 MGHDK and CDR2 SYGVNS come from the germline V gene. Trimming took 3 bases from V and 3 from J; bases not matched to a gene: 7. The DNA for the CDR3 is TGTGCCAGCAGTGATATGACAGGGGATATCTACGAGCAGTACTTC. This encodes CASSDMTGDIYEQYF.

This chain connects TRBV12-5 to TRBJ1-5; unclear D gene. This CDR3 has 13 residues. Germline CDR1 is LGHNT and CDR2 is FRNRAP. The V gene lost 5 bases and the J gene lost 1 base, with 6 bases spanning the gap. The CDR3 protein is CASGTWSNQPQHF. In DNA, the CDR3 is TGTGCTAGTGGTACATGGAGCAATCAGCCCCAGCATTTT. Complete variable domain (other parts from reference TRBV12-5 and TRBJ1-5): DARVTQTPRHKVTEMGQEVTMRCQPILGHNTVFWYRQTMMQGLELLAYFRNRAPLDDSGMPKDRFSAEMPDATLATLKIQPSEPRDSAVYFCASGTWSNQPQHFGDGTRLSIL.

The genes are TRBV3-1 (or the pseudogene TRBV3-2) and TRBJ1-2; no firm D call. Trimming removed 7 bases from V and 8 bases from J, with 14 bases in between. This CDR3 comprises 12 residues. Germline V gene sequence: CDR1 LGHDT, CDR2 YNNKEL (reference sequence). The CDR3 region has the DNA TGTGCCAGCAACCACCCTACAAAGGGCTACACCTTC. This codes for CASNHPTKGYTF.

Written as DNA, the CDR3 is TGTGCCAGCAGTGACAGGAGCAATCAGCCCCAGCATTTT. It yields the protein CASSDRSNQPQHF. J is TRBJ1-5 and V is TRBV25-1, with D uncertain. CDR3 length equals 13 residues. CDR1 and CDR2 from the germline V gene are MGHDK and SYGVNS. The V end was cut by 3 bases, the J end by 1 base, with 4 bases between.

This chain uses TRBV18 with TRBJ1-5; TRBD1 agrees at 10 bases. The V gene end was trimmed by 5 bases and the J gene end by 6 bases; junction bases not matched to a gene: 7. Germline CDR1 KGHSH, CDR2 LQKENI. This CDR3 contains 15 residues. CDR3 nucleotides: TGTGCCAGCTCATTGGGGACAGGGGCTGTTCAGCCCCAGCATTTT. It encodes CASSLGTGAVQPQHF.

This chain connects TRBV6-5 to TRBJ1-1; D remains ambiguous. The V end lost 7 bases, the J end lost 4 bases, and 19 bases lay between the germline ends. The CDR3 has 15 amino acids. Germline CDR1 and CDR2: MNHEY and SVGAGI. CDR3 sequence (DNA): TGTGCCAGCATCCCCCAATCGGGTGGGAGCACTGAAGCTTTCTTT. Translating gives CASIPQSGGSTEAFF.

The chain has TRBV5-1 and TRBJ1-1; 7 positions match TRBD1. Trimming at V came to 3 bases and at J to 3 bases, leaving 8 bases not matched to a gene. Germline V lookup: CDR1 SGHRS, CDR2 YFSETQ. The CDR3 is 15 amino acids. The CDR3 DNA reads TGCGCCAGCAGCTCGTTAGGGGGCGGGGACACTGAAGCTTTCTTT. It encodes CASSSLGGGDTEAFF.

J is TRBJ2-1 and V is TRBV30, with D possibly matching TRBD1 (5 bases). V lost 4 bases to trimming and J lost 2 bases, with 15 bases between them. Germline lookup yields CDR1 GTSNPN and CDR2 SVGIG (reference sequence). This CDR3 comprises 15 residues. CDR3 protein: CAWNPWGGTYNEQFF. In DNA form, the CDR3 reads TGTGCCTGGAATCCTTGGGGCGGAACCTACAATGAGCAGTTCTTC.

V is TRBV4-2 and J is TRBJ1-1, with 7 bases fitting TRBD1. There are 16 residues in the CDR3. Trimming took 0 bases from V and 4 from J; bases not matched to a gene: 8. Germline V lookup: CDR1 LGHNA, CDR2 YNFKEQ. CDR3 in amino acids: CASSQEPTGSGTEAFF. DNA of the CDR3: TGTGCCAGCAGCCAAGAACCGACAGGGTCAGGCACTGAAGCTTTCTTT.

In DNA, the CDR3 is TGTGCCAGCAGCGTAGAGGGACAGGGGATTACCTACGAGCAGTACTTC. Protein: CASSVEGQGITYEQYF. The V and J genes are TRBV9 and TRBJ2-7; 10 nucleotides agree with TRBD1. In germline, CDR1 is SGDLS, CDR2 YYNGEE. CDR3 length: 16 amino acids. The V segment lost 0 bases and the J segment 2 bases; nucleotides outside the gene matches: 5.